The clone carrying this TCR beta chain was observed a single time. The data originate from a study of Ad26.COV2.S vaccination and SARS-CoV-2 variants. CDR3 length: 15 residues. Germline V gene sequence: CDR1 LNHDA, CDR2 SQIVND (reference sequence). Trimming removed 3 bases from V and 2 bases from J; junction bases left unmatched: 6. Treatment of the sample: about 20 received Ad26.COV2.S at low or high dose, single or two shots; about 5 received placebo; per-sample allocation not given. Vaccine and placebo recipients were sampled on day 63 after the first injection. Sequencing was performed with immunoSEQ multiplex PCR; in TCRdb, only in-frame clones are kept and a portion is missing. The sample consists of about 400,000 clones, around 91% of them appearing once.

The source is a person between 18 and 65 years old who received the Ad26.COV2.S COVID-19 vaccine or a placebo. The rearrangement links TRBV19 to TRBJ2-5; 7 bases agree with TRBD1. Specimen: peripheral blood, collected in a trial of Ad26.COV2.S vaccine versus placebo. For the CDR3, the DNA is TGTGCCAGTAGTATCACCGGGACAGAACAAGAGACCCAGTACTTC. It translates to CASSITGTEQETQYF.